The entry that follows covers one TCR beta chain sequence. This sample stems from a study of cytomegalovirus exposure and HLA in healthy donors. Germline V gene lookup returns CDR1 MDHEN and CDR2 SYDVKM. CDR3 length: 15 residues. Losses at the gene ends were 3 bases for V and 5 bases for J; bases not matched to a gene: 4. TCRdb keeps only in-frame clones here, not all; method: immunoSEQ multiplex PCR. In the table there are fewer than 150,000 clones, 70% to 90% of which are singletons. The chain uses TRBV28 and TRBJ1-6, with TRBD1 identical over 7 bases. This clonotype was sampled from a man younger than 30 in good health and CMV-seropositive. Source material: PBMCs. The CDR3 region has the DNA TGTGCCAGCAGTTTCCCGACAGGGAATAATTCACCCCTCCACTTT. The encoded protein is CASSFPTGNNSPLHF.